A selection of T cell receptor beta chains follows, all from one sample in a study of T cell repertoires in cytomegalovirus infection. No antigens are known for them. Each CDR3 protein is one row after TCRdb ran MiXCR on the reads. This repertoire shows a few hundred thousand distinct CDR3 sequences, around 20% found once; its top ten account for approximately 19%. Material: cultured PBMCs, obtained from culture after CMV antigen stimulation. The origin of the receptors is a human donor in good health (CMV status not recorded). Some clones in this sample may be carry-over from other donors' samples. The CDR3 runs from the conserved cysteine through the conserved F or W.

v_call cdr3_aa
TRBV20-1 CSAIAGGLDTQYF
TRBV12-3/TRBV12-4 CASSGRTGGGNTIYF
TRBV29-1 CSARVNSMNTEAFF
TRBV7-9 CASSPRTSGQETQYF
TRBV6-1 CASSPGGTRLSWTF
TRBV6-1 CASSYMGAGYGYTF
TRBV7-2 CASSSQGAYNSEQYF
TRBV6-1 CASSEAQHEQFF
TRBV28 CASSLKGYNYGYTF
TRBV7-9 CASSSGGDEKLFF
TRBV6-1 CASTYQANQPQHF
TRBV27 CASSLFQGYNEQFF
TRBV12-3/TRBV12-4 CASSSGTSGSRIGDTQYF
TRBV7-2 CASSRWGGQETQYF
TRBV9 CASSVTSGLYNEQFF
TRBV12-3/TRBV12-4 CASSFVLRAGATNEKLFF
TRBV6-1 CASSEGRTDNQPQHF
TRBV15 CATSRDRGLGSYNEQFF
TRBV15 CATTETGSVINGYTF
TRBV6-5 CASRDTRGEQFF
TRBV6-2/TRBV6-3 CASSYSTAAWTGYYNEQFF
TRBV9 CASSPPWGEETQYF
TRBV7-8 CASSATGGRSPLHF
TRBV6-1 CASSFPGGNEQFF
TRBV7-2 CASSFWTGPLNTDTQYF
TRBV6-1 CAGSVGSNQPQHF
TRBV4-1 CASRSYADSNQPQHF
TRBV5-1 CASSPYTEEKLFF
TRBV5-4 CASSNRGSLTQYF
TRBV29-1 CSVYQGSSYEQYF
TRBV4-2 CASSQDVRAEGYTF
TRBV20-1 CSAPRLAGGYNEQFF
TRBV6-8 CASSYSRVDASPLHF
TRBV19 CASSTQRGVAQYF
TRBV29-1 CSVKQGVFWETQYF
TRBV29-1 CSVETGQGGYEQYF
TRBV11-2 CASSRTPRGREKLFF
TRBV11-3 CASSLERGSSYNEQFF
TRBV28 CASSFLTGVSYNEQFF
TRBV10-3 CAISDRGVNEQFF
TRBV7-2 CASSLVADPGWNQPQHF
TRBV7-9 CASSLALGVNGYTF
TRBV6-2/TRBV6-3 CASRGAGLTYNEQFF
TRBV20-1 CSARKTGTTEAFF